The rows below give T cell receptor beta chains drawn from one sample of a study of CD4 T cells in relation to SARS-CoV-2 and coronaviruses. Antigen specificity for these receptors is unknown. This table comes from immunoSEQ multiplex PCR, and its TCRdb copy is limited to in-frame clones, with some not included. The sample holds about 26,000 clones, around three quarters seen once. Sequenced sample: CD4+ T cells from PBMCs, cultured in vitro. The receptors were gathered from a human donor in good health. CDR3s include the opening cysteine and the closing phenylalanine or tryptophan. The D gene is left open where the match is weak. Expanded clones are given a class, and other clones once, few, many or no size at all.

V gene	clone size	J gene	D gene	CDR3 protein	CDR3 DNA
TRBV11-3	NA	TRBJ2-1	TRBD2	CASSLESLAGGVNEQFF	TGTGCCAGCAGCTTAGAATCCCTAGCGGGGGGCGTCAATGAGCAGTTCTTC
TRBV4-3	NA	TRBJ2-7	NA	CASSHNSGTAYEQYF	TGCGCCAGCAGCCACAACTCCGGGACGGCCTACGAGCAGTACTTC
TRBV3-1/TRBV3-2	NA	TRBJ1-2	NA	CASSQDSRFGYTF	TGTGCCAGCAGCCAAGATAGTCGCTTTGGCTACACCTTC
TRBV29-1	NA	TRBJ1-4	NA	CSVETLAGRQGKLFF	TGCAGCGTTGAGACCCTAGCAGGTCGTCAAGGAAAACTGTTTTTT
TRBV29-1	once	TRBJ2-5	TRBD1	CSVEEPPGGQETQYF	TGCAGCGTTGAAGAACCCCCAGGGGGCCAAGAGACCCAGTACTTC
TRBV30	NA	TRBJ2-7	NA	CAFGTFTYEQYF	TGTGCCTTTGGTACATTTACCTACGAGCAGTACTTC
TRBV6-5	NA	TRBJ1-6	NA	CASSYEGPNNSPLHF	TGTGCCAGCAGTTACGAGGGACCCAATAATTCACCCCTCCACTTT
TRBV6-1	NA	TRBJ1-1	NA	CASSDLSRDTEAFF	TGTGCCAGCAGTGATTTGTCGCGGGACACTGAAGCTTTCTTT
TRBV19	NA	TRBJ2-7	NA	CASNGPTYEQYF	TGTGCCAGTAACGGACCTACCTACGAGCAGTACTTC
TRBV5-4	NA	TRBJ2-2	TRBD2	CASSTGLAGGLTGELFF	TGTGCCAGCAGCACCGGACTAGCGGGGGGGCTGACCGGGGAGCTGTTTTTT
TRBV6-5	NA	TRBJ1-6	NA	CASSYEGPPYNSPLHF	TGTGCCAGCAGTTACGAGGGCCCACCTTATAATTCACCCCTCCACTTT
TRBV6-6	NA	TRBJ1-2	TRBD1	CASNLQQGAHGYTF	TGTGCCAGCAACCTACAACAGGGGGCCCATGGCTACACCTTC
TRBV12-3/TRBV12-4	NA	TRBJ1-2	NA	CASSLDFNYGYTF	TGTGCCAGCAGTTTAGACTTTAACTATGGCTACACCTTC
TRBV29-1	NA	TRBJ1-1	TRBD1	CSVTKQGDTEAFF	TGCAGCGTCACTAAACAGGGGGACACTGAAGCTTTCTTT
TRBV6-1	NA	TRBJ2-5	TRBD2	CASSVGTSGRWETQYF	TGTGCCAGCAGTGTCGGGACTAGCGGGAGGTGGGAGACCCAGTACTTC
TRBV28	NA	TRBJ1-2	NA	CASSFPDGNYGYTF	TGTGCCAGCAGTTTTCCGGACGGTAACTATGGCTACACCTTC
TRBV6-6	NA	TRBJ1-5	TRBD1	CASSSTTGFQHF	TGTGCCAGCAGTTCTACGACAGGGTTCCAGCATTTT
TRBV3-1/TRBV3-2	NA	TRBJ2-3	NA	CASSSNLFSTDTQYF	TGTGCCAGCAGCTCGAACCTTTTTAGCACAGATACGCAGTATTTT
TRBV13	NA	TRBJ2-3	NA	CASSRTPGKGDTQYF	TGTGCCAGCAGCCGGACCCCAGGGAAAGGAGATACGCAGTATTTT
TRBV30	once	TRBJ1-3	NA	CAWAPNIVGNTIYF	TGTGCCTGGGCCCCAAACATAGTAGGAAACACCATATATTTT
TRBV7-2	NA	TRBJ2-1	NA	CASSLNGDNEQFF	TGTGCCAGCAGCTTAAACGGAGACAATGAGCAGTTCTTC
TRBV7-2	NA	TRBJ2-3	TRBD2	CASRLLAGVKDTQYF	TGTGCCAGCAGACTACTAGCGGGGGTCAAAGATACGCAGTATTTT
TRBV6-2/TRBV6-3	NA	TRBJ2-1	NA	CASSPSPGKSPDEQFF	TGTGCCAGCAGCCCTTCACCGGGAAAGTCTCCAGATGAGCAGTTCTTC
TRBV19	few	TRBJ1-2	NA	CASTIIGQGSGYTF	TGTGCCAGTACCATAATTGGGCAGGGGAGTGGCTACACCTTC